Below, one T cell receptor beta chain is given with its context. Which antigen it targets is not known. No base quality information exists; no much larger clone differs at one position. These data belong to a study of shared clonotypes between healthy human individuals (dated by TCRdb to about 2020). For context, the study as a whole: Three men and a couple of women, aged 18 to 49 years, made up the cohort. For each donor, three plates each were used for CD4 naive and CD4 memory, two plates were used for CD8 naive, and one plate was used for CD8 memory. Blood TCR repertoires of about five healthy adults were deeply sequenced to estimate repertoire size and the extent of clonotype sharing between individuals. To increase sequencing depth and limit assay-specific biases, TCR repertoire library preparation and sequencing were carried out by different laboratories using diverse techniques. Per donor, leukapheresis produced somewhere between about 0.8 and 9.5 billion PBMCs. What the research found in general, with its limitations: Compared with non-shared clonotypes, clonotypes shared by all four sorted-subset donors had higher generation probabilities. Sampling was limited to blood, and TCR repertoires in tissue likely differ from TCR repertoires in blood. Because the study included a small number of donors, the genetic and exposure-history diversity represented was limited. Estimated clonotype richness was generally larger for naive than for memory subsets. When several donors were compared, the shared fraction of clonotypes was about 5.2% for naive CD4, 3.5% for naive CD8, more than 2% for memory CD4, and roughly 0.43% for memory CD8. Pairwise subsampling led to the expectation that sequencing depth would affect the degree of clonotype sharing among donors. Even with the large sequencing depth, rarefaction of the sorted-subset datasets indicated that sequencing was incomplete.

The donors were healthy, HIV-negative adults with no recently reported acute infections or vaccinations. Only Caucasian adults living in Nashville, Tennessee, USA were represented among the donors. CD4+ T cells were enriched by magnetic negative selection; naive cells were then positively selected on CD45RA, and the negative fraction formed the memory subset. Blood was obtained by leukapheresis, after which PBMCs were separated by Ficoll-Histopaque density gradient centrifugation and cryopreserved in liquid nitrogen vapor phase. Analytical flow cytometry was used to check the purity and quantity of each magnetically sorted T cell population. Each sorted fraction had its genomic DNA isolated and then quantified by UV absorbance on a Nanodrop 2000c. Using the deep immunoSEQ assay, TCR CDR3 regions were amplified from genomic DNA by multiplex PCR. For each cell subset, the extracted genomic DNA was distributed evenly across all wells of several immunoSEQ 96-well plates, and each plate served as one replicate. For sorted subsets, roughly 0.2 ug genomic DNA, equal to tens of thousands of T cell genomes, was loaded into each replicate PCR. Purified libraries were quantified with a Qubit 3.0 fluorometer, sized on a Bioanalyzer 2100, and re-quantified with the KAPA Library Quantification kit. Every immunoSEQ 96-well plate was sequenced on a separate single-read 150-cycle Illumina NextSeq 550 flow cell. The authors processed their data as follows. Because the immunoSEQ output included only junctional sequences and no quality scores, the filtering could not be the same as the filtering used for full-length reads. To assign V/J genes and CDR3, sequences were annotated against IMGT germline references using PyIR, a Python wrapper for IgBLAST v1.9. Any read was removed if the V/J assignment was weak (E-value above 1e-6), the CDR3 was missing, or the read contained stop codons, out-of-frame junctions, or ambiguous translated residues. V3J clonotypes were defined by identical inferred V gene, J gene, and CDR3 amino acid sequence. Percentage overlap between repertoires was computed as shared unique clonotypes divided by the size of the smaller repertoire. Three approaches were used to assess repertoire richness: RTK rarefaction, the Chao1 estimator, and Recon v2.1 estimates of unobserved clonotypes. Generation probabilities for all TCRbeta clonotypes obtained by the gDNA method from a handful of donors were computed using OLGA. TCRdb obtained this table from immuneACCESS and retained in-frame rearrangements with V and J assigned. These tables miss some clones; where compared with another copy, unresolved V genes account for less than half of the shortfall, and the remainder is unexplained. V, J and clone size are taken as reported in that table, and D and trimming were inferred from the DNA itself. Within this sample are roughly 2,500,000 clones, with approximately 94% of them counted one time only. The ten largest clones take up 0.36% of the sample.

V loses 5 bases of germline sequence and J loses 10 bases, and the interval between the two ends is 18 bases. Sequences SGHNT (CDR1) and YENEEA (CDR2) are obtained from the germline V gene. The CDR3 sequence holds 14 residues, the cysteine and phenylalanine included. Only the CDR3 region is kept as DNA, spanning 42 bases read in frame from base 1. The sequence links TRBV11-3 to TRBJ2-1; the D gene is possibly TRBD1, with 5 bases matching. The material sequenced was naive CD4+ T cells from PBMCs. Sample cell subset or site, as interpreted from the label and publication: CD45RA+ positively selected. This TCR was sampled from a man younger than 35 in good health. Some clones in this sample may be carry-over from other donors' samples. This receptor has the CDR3 CASSPGRASGEQFF. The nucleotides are TGTGCCAGCAGCCCCGGACGGGCCTCAGGGGAGCAGTTCTTC.